This T cell receptor beta chain emerged from a study of CD8+ T cells in alopecia areata. A remark on this clone: Its cognate antigen is unknown.

Germline-derived CDR1 and CDR2 are MNHNY and SVGAGI (reference sequence). CDR3 length equals 14 residues. V shed 6 bases and J shed 4 bases, with 15 bases lying between them. Findings of the study overall: Higher clonality than in normal scalp was seen in lesional scalp, especially alopecia totalis/universalis.

Extraction of RNA preceded its reverse transcription into cDNA, which served as the sequencing template. The data were produced by immunoSEQ multiplex PCR, yet TCRdb's version contains in-frame clones alone and is incomplete. The profile shows 110,000 to 150,000 clones, about 51% of them singletons. The investigators collected lesional scalp punch biopsies and peripheral blood from alopecia areata patients. Sequences were derived from CD4+ T cells sorted from blood, sampled at week 0. This TCR was recovered from a human donor with alopecia areata. V is TRBV6-6 and J is TRBJ1-2; the D is unclear. In nucleotides, the CDR3 is TGTGCCAGCAGCCCGGCCCGAAGAAGCTATGGCTACACCTTC. Amino acid sequence: CASSPARRSYGYTF.